One sample yielded the 6 T cell receptor beta chains listed below, sequenced in a study of naive and memory T cell subsets. A UMI-containing oligonucleotide was joined by 3' ligation to the TCR cDNA template. Ligated cDNA underwent four rounds of PCR with nested alpha and beta constant region primers and SP2. TCRdb re-analysed the 5' RACE reads in MiXCR, keeping a single row per CDR3 protein. This table has 55,000 to 65,000 distinct CDR3 sequences, less than 10% appearing once. These receptors all stem from a female donor in good health.

This clonotype was counted at least ten times. V usage is TRBV7-2 and J usage is TRBJ1-1; D ambiguous. This CDR3 comprises 15 residues. Trimming stripped 2 bases from V and 1 base from J, with 11 bases between. Germline V gives CDR1 SGHTA, CDR2 FQGNSA. CDR3 region: CASSLKAAKNTEAFF. CDR3 in DNA: TGTGCCAGCAGCTTAAAGGCAGCAAAGAACACTGAAGCTTTCTTT.

This clonotype was counted only a few times. The V gene is TRBV6-6, the J gene TRBJ1-1; D is perhaps TRBD1 (5 bases). The CDR3 has 18 amino acids. Germline V gene data show CDR1 as MNHNY and CDR2 as SVGAGI (reference sequence). The V end was cut by 2 bases, the J end by 6 bases, with 25 bases between. The CDR3 DNA is TGTGCCAGCAGTTACCTGGGGGGTAGGAGTCTTATGTTCCCTGAAGCTTTCTTT. Protein product: CASSYLGGRSLMFPEAFF.

This clonotype was found a few times. The chain links TRBV29-1 to TRBJ2-3; D is undetermined. CDR1 and CDR2 (germline): SQVTM, ANQGSEA. The CDR3 is 10 amino acids. Trimming took 7 bases from V and 2 from J, leaving 4 bases between them. The CDR3 loop reads CSATTDTQYF. CDR3 DNA: TGCAGCGCGACCACAGATACGCAGTATTTT.

A few counts support this clonotype. This chain uses TRBV6-5 with TRBJ2-5, with D possibly matching TRBD1 (6 bases). The CDR3 totals 15 residues. With 6 bases removed from V and 5 bases from J, the gap between germline ends came to 19 bases. The germline V gene has CDR1 MNHEY and CDR2 SVGAGI. CDR3 DNA: TGTGCCAGCAGGGATTATGGCAGGGGCGATGAGACCCAGTACTTC. This encodes CASRDYGRGDETQYF.

This chain connects TRBV12-3 or TRBV12-4 to TRBJ1-1; 7 positions agree with TRBD1. The CDR3 covers 12 residues. Trimming cost V 6 bases and J 8 bases; bases outside gene matches: 6. The CDR3 DNA follows: TGTGCCAGCAGATCCCGACAGGGAGAAGCTTTCTTT. Its protein product is CASRSRQGEAFF.

The V call is TRBV9, the J call TRBJ1-5; 7 bases match TRBD1. CDR3 length: 15 residues. With 4 bases clipped from V and 1 base from J, the junction kept 5 bases outside the gene matches. Looked up from germline, CDR1 is SGDLS and CDR2 is YYNGEE. The CDR3 region has the DNA TGTGCCAGCAGCTCCGGGACAGCGAGCAATCAGCCCCAGCATTTT. This codes for CASSSGTASNQPQHF.